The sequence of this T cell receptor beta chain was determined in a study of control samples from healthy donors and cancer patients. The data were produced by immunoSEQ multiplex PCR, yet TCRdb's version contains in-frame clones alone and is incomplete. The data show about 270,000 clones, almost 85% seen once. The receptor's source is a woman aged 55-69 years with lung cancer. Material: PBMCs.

The chain's CDR3 is CASSPWSRTDTQYF. As DNA, the CDR3 is TGTGCCAGCAGCCCTTGGTCGAGGACAGATACGCAGTATTTT. V and J are TRBV2 and TRBJ2-3; D unresolved. V dropped 6 bases and J dropped 3 bases, with 13 bases sitting between them. Germline CDR1 and CDR2: SNHLY and FYNNEI. CDR3 size: 14 residues.